This T cell receptor beta chain was found in a study of cytomegalovirus exposure and HLA in healthy donors. Study-wide context: Approximately 81% of around 400 genotyped donors fell in the Caucasian-associated ancestry cluster.

As to this clone: Its cognate antigen is unknown.

The CDR3 is 14 residues long. V was clipped by 4 bases and J by 3 bases, with 10 bases between them. The V gene's germline CDR1 is SEHNR and CDR2 FQNEAQ (reference sequence). Study observations and caveats: Later findings reportedly placed an Asian-associated ancestry cluster below the approximately 670-donor mean for N-insertions.

PCR used 60 Vbeta primers and 13 Jbeta primers. Produced via immunoSEQ multiplex PCR; TCRdb's table is partial and in-frame only. The sample consists of approximately 160,000 clones, 77% of them appearing once. V usage is TRBV7-9 and J usage is TRBJ1-5, with D perhaps matching TRBD1 (6 bases). The origin of this receptor is a woman in her twenties or thirties in good health and CMV-seropositive. Sequencing was carried out using PBMCs. The CDR3 DNA sequence: TGTGCCAGCAGCTCGGACAGTCCCAATCAGCCCCAGCATTTT. As protein: CASSSDSPNQPQHF.